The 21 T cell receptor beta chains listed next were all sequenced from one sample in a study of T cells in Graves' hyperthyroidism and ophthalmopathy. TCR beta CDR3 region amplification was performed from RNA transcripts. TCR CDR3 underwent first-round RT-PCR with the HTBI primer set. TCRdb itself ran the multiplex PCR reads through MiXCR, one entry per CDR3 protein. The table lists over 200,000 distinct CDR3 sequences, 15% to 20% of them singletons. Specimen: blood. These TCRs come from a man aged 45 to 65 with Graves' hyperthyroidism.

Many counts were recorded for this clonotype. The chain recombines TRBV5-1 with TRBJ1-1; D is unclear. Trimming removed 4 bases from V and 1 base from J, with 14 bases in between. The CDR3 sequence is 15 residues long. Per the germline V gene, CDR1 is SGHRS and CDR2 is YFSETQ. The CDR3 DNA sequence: TGCGCCAGCAGCCCGTTTAGCGGATCGAACACTGAAGCTTTCTTT. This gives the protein CASSPFSGSNTEAFF. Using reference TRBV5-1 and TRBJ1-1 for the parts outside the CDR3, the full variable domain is KAGVTQTPRYLIKTRGQQVTLSCSPISGHRSVSWYQQTPGQGLQFLFEYFSETQRNKGNFPGRFSGRQFSNSRSEMNVSTLELGDSALYLCASSPFSGSNTEAFFGQGTRLTVV.

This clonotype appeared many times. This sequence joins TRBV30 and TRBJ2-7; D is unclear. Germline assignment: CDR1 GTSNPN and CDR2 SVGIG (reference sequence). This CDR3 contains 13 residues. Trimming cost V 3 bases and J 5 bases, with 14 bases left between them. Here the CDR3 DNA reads TGTGCCTGGAGAACCGACGGCCCCGACGAGCAGTACTTC. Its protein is CAWRTDGPDEQYF.

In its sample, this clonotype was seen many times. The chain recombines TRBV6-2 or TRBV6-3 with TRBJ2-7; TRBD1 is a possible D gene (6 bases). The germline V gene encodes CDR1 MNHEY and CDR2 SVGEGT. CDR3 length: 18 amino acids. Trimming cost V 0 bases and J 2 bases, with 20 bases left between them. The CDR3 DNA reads TGTGCCAGCAGTTACTCGAATAAGGAGCAGGACAGCCCCTACGAGCAGTACTTC. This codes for CASSYSNKEQDSPYEQYF.

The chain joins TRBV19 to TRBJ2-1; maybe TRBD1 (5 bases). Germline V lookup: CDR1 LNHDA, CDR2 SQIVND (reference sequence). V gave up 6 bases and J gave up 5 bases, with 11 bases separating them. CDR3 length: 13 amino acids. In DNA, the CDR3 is TGTGCCAGTAGGCAAACAGGTAACAATGAGCAGTTCTTC. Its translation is CASRQTGNNEQFF. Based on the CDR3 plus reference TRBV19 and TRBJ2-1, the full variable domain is DGGITQSPKYLFRKEGQNVTLSCEQNLNHDAMYWYRQDPGQGLRLIYYSQIVNDFQKGDIAEGYSVSREKKESFPLTVTSAQKNPTAFYLCASRQTGNNEQFFGPGTRLTVL.

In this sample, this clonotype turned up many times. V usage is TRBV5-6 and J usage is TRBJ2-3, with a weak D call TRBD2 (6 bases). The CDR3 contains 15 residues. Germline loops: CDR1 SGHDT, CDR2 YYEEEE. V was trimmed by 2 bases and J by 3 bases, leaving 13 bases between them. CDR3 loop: CASSLGGRETDTQYF. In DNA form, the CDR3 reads TGTGCCAGCAGCTTAGGTGGGCGGGAAACAGATACGCAGTATTTT. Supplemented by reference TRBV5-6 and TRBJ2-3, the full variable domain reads DAGVTQSPTHLIKTRGQQVTLRCSPKSGHDTVSWYQQALGQGPQFIFQYYEEEERQRGNFPDRFSGHQFPNYSSELNVNALLLGDSALYLCASSLGGRETDTQYFGPGTRLTVL.

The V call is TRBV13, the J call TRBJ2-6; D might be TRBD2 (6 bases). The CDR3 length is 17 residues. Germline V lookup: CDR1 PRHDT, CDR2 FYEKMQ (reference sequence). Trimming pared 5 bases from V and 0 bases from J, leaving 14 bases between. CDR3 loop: CASSTRGLLSGANVLTF. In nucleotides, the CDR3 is TGTGCCAGCAGCACACGGGGACTCCTCTCTGGGGCCAACGTCCTGACTTTC.

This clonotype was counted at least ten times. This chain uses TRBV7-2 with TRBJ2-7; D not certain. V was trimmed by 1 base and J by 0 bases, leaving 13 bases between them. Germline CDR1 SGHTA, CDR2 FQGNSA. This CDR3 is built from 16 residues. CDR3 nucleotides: TGTGCCAGCAGCTTAGTGAGTGGGGAACCCTCCTACGAGCAGTACTTC. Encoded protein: CASSLVSGEPSYEQYF.

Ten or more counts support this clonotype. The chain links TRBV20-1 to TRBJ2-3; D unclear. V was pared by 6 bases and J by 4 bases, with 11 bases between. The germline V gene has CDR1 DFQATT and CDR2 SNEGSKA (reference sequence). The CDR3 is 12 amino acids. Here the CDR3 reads CSAAKTADTQYF. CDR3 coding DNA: TGCAGTGCGGCTAAGACTGCAGATACGCAGTATTTT.

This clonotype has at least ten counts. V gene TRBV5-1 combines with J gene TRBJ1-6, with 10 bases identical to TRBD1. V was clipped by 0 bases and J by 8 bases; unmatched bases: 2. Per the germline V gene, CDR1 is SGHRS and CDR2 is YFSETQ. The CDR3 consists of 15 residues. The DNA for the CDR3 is TGCGCCAGCAGCTTGGTTGGGACAGGGGATTCACCCCTCCACTTT. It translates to CASSLVGTGDSPLHF.

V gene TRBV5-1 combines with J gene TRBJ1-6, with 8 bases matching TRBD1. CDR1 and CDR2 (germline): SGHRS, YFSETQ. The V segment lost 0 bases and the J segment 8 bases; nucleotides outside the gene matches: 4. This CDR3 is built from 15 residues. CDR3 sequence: CASSLVGQGYSPLHF. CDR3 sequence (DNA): TGCGCCAGCAGCTTGGTCGGACAGGGTTATTCACCCCTCCACTTT.

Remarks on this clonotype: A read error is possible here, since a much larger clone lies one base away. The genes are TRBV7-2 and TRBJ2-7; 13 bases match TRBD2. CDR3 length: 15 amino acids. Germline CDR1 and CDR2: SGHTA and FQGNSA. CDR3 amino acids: CVSSRGLAGVDEQYF. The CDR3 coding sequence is TGTGTCAGCAGCCGTGGACTAGCGGGAGTCGACGAGCAGTACTTC.

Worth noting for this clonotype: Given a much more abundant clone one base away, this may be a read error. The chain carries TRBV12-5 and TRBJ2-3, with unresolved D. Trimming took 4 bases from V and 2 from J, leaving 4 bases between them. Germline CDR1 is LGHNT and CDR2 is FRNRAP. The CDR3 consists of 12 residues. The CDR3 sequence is CASGYDTDTQYF. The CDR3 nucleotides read TGTGCTAGTGGTTATGACACAGATACGCAGTATTTT.

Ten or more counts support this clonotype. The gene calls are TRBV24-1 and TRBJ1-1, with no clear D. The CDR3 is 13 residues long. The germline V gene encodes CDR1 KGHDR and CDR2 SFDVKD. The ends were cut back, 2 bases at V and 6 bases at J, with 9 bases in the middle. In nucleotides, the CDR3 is TGTGCCACCAGTGATTCCGGCGAGCCTGAAGCTTTCTTT. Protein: CATSDSGEPEAFF.

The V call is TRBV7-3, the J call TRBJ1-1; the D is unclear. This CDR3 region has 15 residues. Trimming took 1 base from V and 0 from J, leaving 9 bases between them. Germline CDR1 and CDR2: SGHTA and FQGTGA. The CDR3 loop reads CASSLMGIMNTEAFF. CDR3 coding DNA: TGTGCCAGCAGCTTAATGGGGATTATGAACACTGAAGCTTTCTTT.

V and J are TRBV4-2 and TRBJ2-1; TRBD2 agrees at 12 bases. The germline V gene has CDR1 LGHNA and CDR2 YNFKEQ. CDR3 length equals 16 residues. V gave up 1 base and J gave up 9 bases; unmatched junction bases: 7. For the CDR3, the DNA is TGTGCCAGCAGCCAAGCTAGCGGGAGGGCCCTGGTTGAGCAGTTCTTC. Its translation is CASSQASGRALVEQFF.

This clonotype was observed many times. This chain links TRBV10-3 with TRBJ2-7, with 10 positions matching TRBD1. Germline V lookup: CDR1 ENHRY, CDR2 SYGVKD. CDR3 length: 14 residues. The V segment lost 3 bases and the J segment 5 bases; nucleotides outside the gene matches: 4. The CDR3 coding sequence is TGTGCCATCAGTGACTCGGACAGGGGGAACGAGCAGTACTTC. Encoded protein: CAISDSDRGNEQYF.

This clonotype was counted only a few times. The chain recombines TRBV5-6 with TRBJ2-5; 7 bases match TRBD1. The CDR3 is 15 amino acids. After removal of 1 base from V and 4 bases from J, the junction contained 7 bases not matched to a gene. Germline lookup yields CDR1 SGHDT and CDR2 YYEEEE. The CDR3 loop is CASSLPGTVSETQYF. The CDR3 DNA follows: TGTGCCAGCAGCTTGCCTGGGACAGTCTCAGAGACCCAGTACTTC. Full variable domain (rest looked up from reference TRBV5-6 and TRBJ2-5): DAGVTQSPTHLIKTRGQQVTLRCSPKSGHDTVSWYQQALGQGPQFIFQYYEEEERQRGNFPDRFSGHQFPNYSSELNVNALLLGDSALYLCASSLPGTVSETQYFGPGTRLLVL.

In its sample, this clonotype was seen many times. CDR3 loop: CASSQAGDTEAFF. The CDR3 nucleotides read TGTGCCAGCAGCCAAGCAGGGGACACTGAAGCTTTCTTT. This sequence joins TRBV3-1 and TRBJ1-1; the D gene is possibly TRBD1 (6 bases). The CDR3 extends over 13 amino acids. V was trimmed by 1 base and J by 3 bases, leaving 6 bases between them. The germline V gene encodes CDR1 LGHDT and CDR2 YNNKEL (reference sequence). Filled out from reference TRBV3-1 and TRBJ1-1, the complete variable domain reads DTAVSQTPKYLVTQMGNDKSIKCEQNLGHDTMYWYKQDSKKFLKIMFSYNNKELIINETVPNRFSPKSPDKAHLNLHINSLELGDSAVYFCASSQAGDTEAFFGQGTRLTVV.

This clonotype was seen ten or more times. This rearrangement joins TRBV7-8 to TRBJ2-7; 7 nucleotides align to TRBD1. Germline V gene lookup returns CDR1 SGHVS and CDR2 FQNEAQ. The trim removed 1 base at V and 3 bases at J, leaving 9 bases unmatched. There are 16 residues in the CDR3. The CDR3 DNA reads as TGTGCCAGCAGCTTAGGAAGGGGGCGCAATGACTACGAGCAGTACTTC. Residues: CASSLGRGRNDYEQYF.

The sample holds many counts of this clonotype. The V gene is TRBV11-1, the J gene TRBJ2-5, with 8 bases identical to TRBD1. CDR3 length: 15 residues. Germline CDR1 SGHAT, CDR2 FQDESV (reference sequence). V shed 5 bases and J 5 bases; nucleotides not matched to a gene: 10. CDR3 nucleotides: TGTGCCAGCAGCGAAAGACAGGGGTTCGATGAGACCCAGTACTTC. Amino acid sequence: CASSERQGFDETQYF.

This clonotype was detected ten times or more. CDR3 loop: CASSQVRLAHKTYEQYF. In nucleotides, the CDR3 is TGCGCCAGCAGCCAAGTGAGACTAGCGCATAAGACCTACGAGCAGTACTTC. The rearrangement links TRBV4-1 to TRBJ2-7; TRBD2 agrees at 8 bases. Trimming took 1 base from V and 2 from J; bases not matched to a gene: 10. CDR1 and CDR2 from the germline V gene are MGHRA and YSYEKL. The CDR3 spans 17 residues.